A selection of T cell receptor beta chains follows, all from one sample in a study of blood T cell repertoires in COVID-19. The protocol was immunoSEQ multiplex PCR, while the TCRdb copy is restricted to in-frame clones and leaves out a portion. This sample has under 300,000 clones; 84% occur once, and the top ten carry around 2.4%. What was sequenced was peripheral blood. These receptors originate from a man between 40 and 49 years old who had recovered from COVID-19. The CDR3 runs from the conserved cysteine through the conserved F or W. The D gene is left open where the match is weak. Clone size is shown for a subset of rows, as once, few, many or a class of expanded clone.

clone_size	d_call	v_call	j_call	cdr3_nt	cdr3_aa
.	.	TRBV25-1	TRBJ1-4	TGTGCCAGCAGCGAGGCGGGTGGTAGTGAAAAACTGTTTTTT	CASSEAGGSEKLFF
.	TRBD1	TRBV4-1	TRBJ2-3	TGCGCCAGCAGCCATGGGGGCAGGGGGCTTGTTGATACGCAGTATTTT	CASSHGGRGLVDTQYF
.	TRBD1	TRBV4-3	TRBJ1-1	TGCGCCAGCAGCCGTCCGACAGGGGGGTCAAGCACTGAAGCTTTCTTT	CASSRPTGGSSTEAFF
.	TRBD2	TRBV28	TRBJ2-1	TGTGCCAGCAGTCCCCCCGGGACTAGCAGTTACAATGAGCAGTTCTTC	CASSPPGTSSYNEQFF
.	.	TRBV24-1	TRBJ2-2	TGTGCCACCAGTGGTTGGGTATCGGGCACCGGGGAGCTGTTTTTT	CATSGWVSGTGELFF
.	.	TRBV10-3	TRBJ2-7	TGTGCCATCAGTGGAAGACAGGACCTTACCTACGAGCAGTACTTC	CAISGRQDLTYEQYF
.	.	TRBV11-2	TRBJ2-1	TGTGCCAGCAGTGGGCAGACCTACAATGAGCAGTTCTTC	CASSGQTYNEQFF
once	TRBD1	TRBV12-5	TRBJ2-7	TGTGCTAGTGGTTTGGGGCAGGGGGCGGGCGAGCAGTACTTC	CASGLGQGAGEQYF
.	.	TRBV4-3	TRBJ2-3	TGCGCCAGCAGCCAAGAGTCTGAGCGACAGCTGTATTTT	CASSQESERQLYF
few	.	TRBV9	TRBJ2-7	TGTGCCAGCAGCGTAGTATATCGGGACTACGAGCAGTACTTC	CASSVVYRDYEQYF
.	.	TRBV6-1	TRBJ2-4	TGTGCCAGCAGTGAATTGAACAGGGTAGGAAACATTCAGTACTTC	CASSELNRVGNIQYF
once	TRBD2	TRBV5-1	TRBJ2-3	TGCGCCAGCAGCTTGCTCCGGACTAGCGGATTAGATACCACTAGCACAGATACGCAGTATTTT	CASSLLRTSGLDTTSTDTQYF
.	.	TRBV20-1	TRBJ2-7	TGCAGTGCTACAGGGATCGAGCAGTACTTC	CSATGIEQYF
.	TRBD2	TRBV4-3	TRBJ2-7	TGCGCCAGCAGCCAAGTTCCTCTAGCGGGACCCGTGTACGAGCAGTACTTC	CASSQVPLAGPVYEQYF
once	TRBD1	TRBV4-3	TRBJ2-2	TGCGCCAGCAGCCCCGGACAGGGGGCAGACACCGGGGAGCTGTTTTTT	CASSPGQGADTGELFF
.	.	TRBV11-2	TRBJ2-5	TGTGCCAGCAGCTTACACCTTTCGACTCAAGAGACCCAGTACTTC	CASSLHLSTQETQYF
many	.	TRBV9	TRBJ1-5	TGTGCCAGCAGCCTCGGGATGCGGCTCAATCAGCCCCAGCATTTT	CASSLGMRLNQPQHF
.	.	TRBV6-5	TRBJ1-2	TGTGCCAGCAGTCCAACTCCACAGGGTTACTATGGCTACACCTTC	CASSPTPQGYYGYTF
.	.	TRBV2	TRBJ1-1	TGTGCCAGCAGCTTGACCGGCCGGACAGTTTACACTGAAGCTTTCTTT	CASSLTGRTVYTEAFF
.	.	TRBV5-8	TRBJ1-1	TGTGCCAGCAGCCCAGACAGTCCGAAGCTGGTTACTGAAGCTTTCTTT	CASSPDSPKLVTEAFF
.	.	TRBV4-3	TRBJ1-6	TGCGCCAGCAGCCAAGTAATAGGGGATTCACCCCTCCACTTT	CASSQVIGDSPLHF
.	TRBD2	TRBV19	TRBJ2-1	TGTGCCAGTAGTATAGGTATAGCGGGGGGGAATGAGCAGTTCTTC	CASSIGIAGGNEQFF
.	TRBD1	TRBV18	TRBJ1-5	TGTGCCAGCTCACCACAGACAGGGGGTCAGCCCCAGCATTTT	CASSPQTGGQPQHF
.	TRBD1	TRBV30	TRBJ2-2	TGTGCCTCCAAACCCGGGACAGGGGGCACCGGGGAGCTGTTTTTT	CASKPGTGGTGELFF
.	.	TRBV10-2	TRBJ2-2	TGCGCCAGCAGTGACTTAGCGAACACCGGGGAGCTGTTTTTT	CASSDLANTGELFF
.	.	TRBV27	TRBJ2-1	TGTGCCAGCAGTCCTGGTCAAGCGGGACAACTCAATGAGCAGTTCTTC	CASSPGQAGQLNEQFF
.	.	TRBV11-2	TRBJ2-5	TGTGCCAGCAGCTCCGGACAGGGAGAGGTAGCGGGCCTTCCAGGGGCCCAGTACTTC	CASSSGQGEVAGLPGAQYF
.	.	TRBV5-1	TRBJ2-3	TGCGCCAGCAGCTTAGAGTCGGGCACAGATACGCAGTATTTT	CASSLESGTDTQYF
.	TRBD1	TRBV9	TRBJ2-1	TGTGCCAGCAGCCCGGGACAGAGCTCCTACAATGAGCAGTTCTTC	CASSPGQSSYNEQFF
.	TRBD2	TRBV30	TRBJ2-7	TGTGCCTGGAGTGAAGGACTAGCGGTGATCTACGAGCAGTACTTC	CAWSEGLAVIYEQYF
.	.	TRBV20-1	TRBJ2-5	TGCAGTGCTCAGGTAGAAGAGACCCAGTACTTC	CSAQVEETQYF
.	TRBD1	TRBV7-2	TRBJ1-2	TGTGCCAGCGGGGGACAGGGGACGAACTATGGCTACACCTTC	CASGGQGTNYGYTF